The rows below give T cell receptor beta chains drawn from one sample of a study of shared clonotypes between healthy human individuals. Here immunoSEQ multiplex PCR was the method, and the copy in TCRdb shows in-frame clones only, minus some. In the table there are around 500,000 clones, around 73% of which are singletons. Sample: PBMCs. These TCRs come from a woman in her thirties or forties in good health. Some clones in this sample may be carry-over from other donors' samples. Each CDR3 is given with its conserved first and last residue. The D gene is left open where the match is weak. Size is stated for part of the rows, as once, few or many counts, or as a class when the clone is expanded.

D	J	V	size	DNA	CDR3
NA	TRBJ2-5	TRBV11-2	NA	TGTGCCAGCAGCTTTGTACGACAAGAGACCCAGTACTTC	CASSFVRQETQYF
NA	TRBJ1-1	TRBV19	NA	TGTGCCAGTACCATCGGGGGATGGGGAACTGAAGCTTTCTTT	CASTIGGWGTEAFF
TRBD2	TRBJ2-1	TRBV7-2	NA	TGTGCCAGCAGCTTAGCTGGGACTACATACAATGAGCAGTTCTTC	CASSLAGTTYNEQFF
NA	TRBJ2-1	TRBV28	few	TGTGCCAGCGCCCCAGGGGGGACAGCCTACAATGAGCAGTTCTTC	CASAPGGTAYNEQFF
NA	TRBJ1-1	TRBV7-8	many	TGTGCCAGCAGCTTACAGGGAGGTATCACTGAAGCTTTCTTT	CASSLQGGITEAFF
NA	TRBJ2-3	TRBV13	few	TGTGCCAGCAGCTTAGCATCTTTGCTAGATACGCAGTATTTT	CASSLASLLDTQYF
TRBD1	TRBJ1-2	TRBV30	NA	TGTGCCTGGAGGATACAGGGGGCGGTTGGCTACACCTTC	CAWRIQGAVGYTF
TRBD2	TRBJ2-5	TRBV5-1	NA	TGCGCCAGCAGCTGGGGGGGCGGGGGGGCCCAAGAGACCCAGTACTTC	CASSWGGGGAQETQYF
NA	TRBJ2-1	TRBV11-1	NA	TGTGCCAGCAGCGATTACAATGAGCAGTTCTTC	CASSDYNEQFF
TRBD2	TRBJ2-1	TRBV4-2	NA	TGTGCCAGCAGCCAAGATTCGCTAGCGGGAGCCGGTGAGCAGTTCTTC	CASSQDSLAGAGEQFF
TRBD2	TRBJ2-5	TRBV5-1	NA	TGCGCCAGCAGCTCCCAGGCGGGAGGGAAAGAGACCCAGTACTTC	CASSSQAGGKETQYF
TRBD1	TRBJ1-2	TRBV27	many	TGTGCCAGCAGTTTTGGGGGGACAGCTAGGATTAGCTACACCTTC	CASSFGGTARISYTF
NA	TRBJ1-1	TRBV7-8	NA	TGTGCCAGCAGTTTTCTGGCGCGGGACACTGAAGCTTTCTTT	CASSFLARDTEAFF
NA	TRBJ1-1	TRBV4-2	NA	TGTGCCAGCAGCCAAGTAGTAGGGGCTCGAGGTGAAGCTTTCTTT	CASSQVVGARGEAFF
TRBD2	TRBJ2-3	TRBV5-4	NA	TGTGCCAGCAGCCCCGCACTAGCGTCCCGCACAGATACGCAGTATTTT	CASSPALASRTDTQYF
NA	TRBJ1-1	TRBV6-5	NA	TGTGCCAGCAGTTACGGGGGTGCGGACACTGAAGCTTTCTTT	CASSYGGADTEAFF